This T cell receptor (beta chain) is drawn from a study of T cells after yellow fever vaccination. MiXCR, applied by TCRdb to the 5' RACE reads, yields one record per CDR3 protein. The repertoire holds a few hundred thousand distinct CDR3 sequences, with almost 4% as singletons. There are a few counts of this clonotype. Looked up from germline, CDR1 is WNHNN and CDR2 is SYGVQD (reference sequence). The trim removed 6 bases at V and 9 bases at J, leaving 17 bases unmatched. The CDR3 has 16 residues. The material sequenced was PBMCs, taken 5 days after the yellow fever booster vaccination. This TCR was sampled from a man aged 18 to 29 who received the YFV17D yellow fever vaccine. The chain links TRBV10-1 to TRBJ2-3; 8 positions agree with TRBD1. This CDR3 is CASSPSMTGASWTQYF. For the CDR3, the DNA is TGCGCCAGCAGCCCTTCAATGACAGGGGCGTCCTGGACGCAGTATTTT.